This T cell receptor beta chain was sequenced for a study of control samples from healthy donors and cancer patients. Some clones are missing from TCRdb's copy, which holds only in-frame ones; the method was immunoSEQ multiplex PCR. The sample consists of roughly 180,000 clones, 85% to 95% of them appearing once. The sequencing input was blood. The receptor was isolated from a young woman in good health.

For the CDR3, the DNA is TGTGCCAGCTCACCGCTCTGGGACAGCAAGACTAACTATGGCTACACCTTC. Protein: CASSPLWDSKTNYGYTF. V gene TRBV18 combines with J gene TRBJ1-2; TRBD1 matches 7 bases. The V gene's germline CDR1 is KGHSH and CDR2 LQKENI. The CDR3 has 17 amino acids. Losses at the gene ends were 3 bases for V and 0 bases for J; bases not matched to a gene: 10.